A single sample gave rise to the 25 T cell receptor beta chains below, sequenced in a study of human T cells and chemical hapten exposure. TCRdb redid the calling of the RACE reads with MiXCR, one entry per CDR3 protein. This sample has over 300,000 distinct CDR3 sequences, with 4% to 6% found just once. Regarding time point: pre-sensitization, week 0. Treatment denoted: therapeutic diphenylcyclopropenone sensitization with weekly scalp DPC. The input for sequencing was whole blood, taken in connection with sensitization to the hapten diphenylcyclopropenone (DPC). All receptors derive from a woman between 50 and 59 years old with alopecia areata. Some clones in this sample may be carry-over from other donors' samples.

This clonotype came up a few times. The chain uses TRBV20-1 and TRBJ2-6; 7 positions match TRBD1. The CDR3 runs 17 residues. Per the germline V gene, CDR1 is DFQATT and CDR2 is SNEGSKA (reference sequence). V trimming: 4 bases; J trimming: 0 bases; junction bases outside the gene matches: 9. CDR3 residues: CSATSGTAVSGANVLTF. CDR3 coding DNA: TGCAGTGCTACTTCCGGGACAGCAGTCTCTGGGGCCAACGTCCTGACTTTC.

This clonotype was seen a few times. The chain combines TRBV11-2 with TRBJ2-5; D is possibly TRBD2 (5 bases). The CDR3 has 13 amino acids. The germline CDR1 and CDR2 sequences are SGHAT and FQNNGV. Trimming left V 5 bases short and J 13 bases short, with 20 bases between. The CDR3 DNA sequence: TGTGCCAGCAGCGGTCGGCTAGCAGAGACCACGTACTTC. Encoded protein: CASSGRLAETTYF.

This clonotype occurred many times. V gene TRBV6-2 or TRBV6-3 combines with J gene TRBJ2-1, with TRBD2 matching over 9 bases. CDR1 MNHEY and CDR2 SVGEGT come from the germline V gene. The CDR3 extends over 15 amino acids. The trim removed 10 bases at V and 7 bases at J, leaving 14 bases unmatched. The chain's CDR3 is CATRGSGGPKNEQFF. DNA for the CDR3: TGTGCCACTCGTGGAAGCGGGGGGCCTAAAAATGAGCAGTTCTTC.

The sample holds many counts of this clonotype. The rearrangement joins TRBV6-5 to TRBJ2-1, with 8 bases fitting TRBD2. Trimming removed 5 bases from V and 6 bases from J; junction bases left unmatched: 9. The CDR3 has 15 residues. Germline CDR1 and CDR2: MNHEY and SVGAGI. Here the CDR3 DNA reads TGTGCCAGCAGTACGAGGGCGGGAGGAAGCAATGAGCAGTTCTTC. Residues: CASSTRAGGSNEQFF.

This clonotype has only a few counts. This chain uses TRBV9 with TRBJ2-2; 9 bases are a match to TRBD2. The CDR3 covers 17 residues. Germline V gene sequence: CDR1 SGDLS, CDR2 YYNGEE. J was trimmed by 2 bases and V by 4 bases; bases with no gene match: 9. The CDR3 nucleotides are TGTGCCAGCAGCCCCAGCCCGGGACTAGCTAACACCGGGGAGCTGTTTTTT. Residues: CASSPSPGLANTGELFF.

This clonotype was seen a few times. The chain uses TRBV7-2 and TRBJ2-4; D unclear. The CDR3 has 20 residues. V lost 5 bases to trimming and J lost 0 bases, with 26 bases between them. Germline loops: CDR1 SGHTA, CDR2 FQGNSA. For the CDR3, the DNA is TGTGCCAGCAGCCTACGGCCACAAGAGTCCTTAAGACTAGCCAAAAACATTCAGTACTTC. Its translation: CASSLRPQESLRLAKNIQYF. Together with reference TRBV7-2 and TRBJ2-4, the CDR3 gives the full variable domain: GAGVSQSPSNKVTEKGKDVELRCDPISGHTALYWYRQSLGQGLEFLIYFQGNSAPDKSGLPSDRFSAERTGGSVSTLTIQRTQQEDSAVYLCASSLRPQESLRLAKNIQYFGAGTRLSVL.

The chain uses TRBV5-1 and TRBJ2-1; tentative D call: TRBD1 (5 bases). The CDR3 extends over 13 amino acids. The V gene lost 3 bases and the J gene lost 8 bases, with 12 bases spanning the gap. Germline V lookup: CDR1 SGHRS, CDR2 YFSETQ. The CDR3 loop reads CASSSTTEYEQFF. The CDR3 DNA reads as TGCGCCAGCAGCTCGACGACAGAATATGAGCAGTTCTTC.

The sample holds many counts of this clonotype. The chain is built from TRBV4-3 and TRBJ2-1; 9 bases match TRBD1. The CDR3 totals 16 residues. Germline CDR1 reads LGHNA; CDR2 reads YSLEER. V dropped 0 bases and J dropped 8; count of bases not matched to a gene: 8. The CDR3 reads CASSQEFSGQGYEQFF. The CDR3 DNA follows: TGCGCCAGCAGCCAAGAGTTTTCGGGACAGGGATATGAGCAGTTCTTC.

The chain recombines TRBV6-5 with TRBJ2-2; no clear D. The CDR3 has 15 amino acids. Germline loops: CDR1 MNHEY, CDR2 SVGAGI. V lost 5 bases to trimming and J lost 5 bases, with 15 bases between them. This chain's CDR3 is CASSLSLQETGELFF. DNA of the CDR3: TGTGCCAGCAGTCTTTCCCTTCAGGAAACCGGGGAGCTGTTTTTT.

The chain employs TRBV20-1 and TRBJ2-3, with a tentative D call TRBD2 (6 bases). Looked up from germline, CDR1 is DFQATT and CDR2 is SNEGSKA (reference sequence). The V and J ends lost 5 bases and 6 bases respectively, with 21 bases between them. CDR3 length: 15 residues. The CDR3 region is CSAPTKRRGPDTQYF. DNA for the CDR3: TGCAGTGCTCCCACCAAGCGGAGGGGCCCGGATACGCAGTATTTT.

In this sample, this clonotype turned up many times. This sequence joins TRBV14 and TRBJ2-2, with D maybe TRBD2 (6 bases). The CDR3 loop spans 16 amino acids. V was pared by 4 bases and J by 4 bases, with 16 bases between. Germline V CDR1 and CDR2: SGHDN, FVKESK. The CDR3 DNA sequence: TGTGCCAGCAGCCCCCTCGGGGGACGAGGCACCGGGGAGCTGTTTTTT. It translates to CASSPLGGRGTGELFF.

The table lists this clonotype with many counts. The chain links TRBV7-2 to TRBJ2-6; D gene unclear. This CDR3 contains 15 residues. CDR1 is SGHTA and CDR2 is FQGNSA in the germline V gene. Trimming shortened V by 0 bases and J by 0 bases, and 3 bases separated the two germline ends. The CDR3 protein is CASSLALSGANVLTF. The DNA of the CDR3 is TGTGCCAGCAGCTTAGCTCTCTCTGGGGCCAACGTCCTGACTTTC.

This clonotype occurred many times. CDR3: CASREYSGNTIYF. As DNA, the CDR3 is TGTGCCAGCAGGGAGTATTCTGGAAACACCATATATTTT. This chain connects TRBV6-1 to TRBJ1-3; D remains unclear. Trimming stripped 6 bases from V and 1 base from J, with 7 bases between. The CDR3 loop spans 13 amino acids. CDR1 and CDR2 from the germline V gene are MNHNS and SASEGT.

The chain has TRBV7-8 and TRBJ2-3, with 10 bases that match TRBD1. Germline values: CDR1 SGHVS, CDR2 FQNEAQ. The junction had 4 bases not matched to a gene; V was cut back by 4 bases and J by 6 bases. This CDR3 is built from 14 residues. The CDR3 DNA reads TGTGCCAGCAGCTCGGACAGGGGGTGGGATACGCAGTATTTT. As protein: CASSSDRGWDTQYF.

This clonotype was observed a few times. The chain employs TRBV6-5 and TRBJ1-4; D uncertain. Germline V CDR1 and CDR2: MNHEY, SVGAGI. Trimming removed 4 bases from V and 3 bases from J, with 6 bases in between. This CDR3 spans 13 amino acids. CDR3: CASSSDPNEKLFF. The CDR3 DNA reads as TGTGCCAGCAGTTCGGACCCTAATGAAAAACTGTTTTTT.

This clonotype has just a few counts. This rearrangement joins TRBV6-2 or TRBV6-3 to TRBJ2-1; D possibly matches TRBD1 or TRBD2 (5 bases each). Germline V lookup: CDR1 MNHEY, CDR2 SVGEGT. This CDR3 is built from 15 residues. V was clipped by 8 bases and J by 3 bases, with 17 bases between them. CDR3 DNA sequence: TGTGCCAGCGGGGACCCGGAGAAAAGCTACAATGAGCAGTTCTTC. This translates into CASGDPEKSYNEQFF.

This clonotype was observed many times. The chain employs TRBV7-9 and TRBJ2-5, with TRBD2 identical over 11 bases. From germline, CDR1 is SEHNR and CDR2 FQNEAQ (reference sequence). This CDR3 is 14 amino acids long. V shed 6 bases, J shed 3 bases, and the junction held 3 bases outside the gene matches. Written as DNA, the CDR3 is TGTGCCAGCAGGAAGACTAGCGGGGAAGAGACCCAGTACTTC. This gives the protein CASRKTSGEETQYF.

The chain employs TRBV2 and TRBJ1-1, with 7 positions matching TRBD1. V was pared by 6 bases and J by 7 bases, with 8 bases of the junction left unmatched. The CDR3 contains 13 residues. CDR1 and CDR2 (germline): SNHLY, FYNNEI. The CDR3 DNA reads TGTGCCAGCAGCCGGGACAGCAAACTTGAAGCTTTCTTT. It yields the protein CASSRDSKLEAFF.

This clonotype appeared a few times. The chain has TRBV19 and TRBJ1-5; tentative D call: TRBD1 (6 bases). The germline CDR1 and CDR2 sequences are LNHDA and SQIVND (reference sequence). V gave up 8 bases and J gave up 6 bases, with 20 bases separating them. CDR3 length: 15 amino acids. The CDR3, as DNA: TGTGCCAGTGGTACTGGGGGGCGAGGCATTCAGCCCCAGCATTTT. Translation gives CASGTGGRGIQPQHF.

There are many counts of this clonotype. The genes are TRBV3-1 and TRBJ2-1; D not certain. With 4 bases removed from V and 12 bases from J, the gap between germline ends came to 13 bases. The CDR3 runs to 12 residues. Germline V gene lookup returns CDR1 LGHDT and CDR2 YNNKEL (reference sequence). DNA for the CDR3: TGTGCCAGCAGCCGAGGCGAGAGGCCGCAGTTCTTC. Its protein is CASSRGERPQFF.

In the case of this clonotype: A single base separates this from a much larger clone, so it may be a read error. This chain joins TRBV24-1 and TRBJ1-1; D gene unclear. CDR1 KGHDR and CDR2 SFDVKD come from the germline V gene. CDR3 size: 9 residues. Trimming took 12 bases from V and 6 from J, leaving 7 bases between them. CDR3 sequence reads: CAAGPEAFF. The CDR3 region has the DNA TGTGCCGCCGGTCCTGAAGCTTTCTTT.

This clonotype was seen more than once but under ten times. The V gene is TRBV27, the J gene TRBJ2-4; TRBD2 matches at 16 bases. CDR1 and CDR2 (germline): MNHEY, SMNVEV (reference sequence). The junction had 10 bases not matched to a gene; V was cut back by 5 bases and J by 0 bases. The CDR3 has 20 residues. The CDR3 DNA reads TGTGCCAGCAGTCCGTGGGGACTAGCGGGAGGGGGGGTAGCCAAAAACATTCAGTACTTC. Translating it yields CASSPWGLAGGGVAKNIQYF.

This clonotype has at least ten counts. The V and J genes are TRBV6-5 and TRBJ2-3; TRBD2 matches 8 bases. Germline CDR1 and CDR2: MNHEY and SVGAGI. The ends lost 7 bases at V and 7 bases at J; junction bases unmatched: 7. The CDR3 is 13 amino acids. The DNA of the CDR3 is TGTGCCAGCATTCCAGCGGGAGAGTATACGCAGTATTTT. It codes for CASIPAGEYTQYF.

This clonotype was counted many times. The chain employs TRBV6-6 and TRBJ1-1; the match to TRBD1 covers 10 bases. Germline CDR1 is MNHNY and CDR2 is SVGAGI (reference sequence). This CDR3 is built from 16 residues. After removal of 2 bases from V and 4 bases from J, the junction contained 7 bases not matched to a gene. DNA of the CDR3: TGTGCCAGCAGTTACACGCGACAGGGGGCGGGCACTGAAGCTTTCTTT. Its translation is CASSYTRQGAGTEAFF.

In its sample, this clonotype was seen a few times. This chain connects TRBV7-2 to TRBJ1-3; D call uncertain. The CDR3 runs to 15 residues. V shed 6 bases and J shed 2 bases, with 14 bases lying between them. The V gene's germline CDR1 is SGHTA and CDR2 FQGNSA. The CDR3: CASSSSRAAGNTIYF. The CDR3 coding sequence is TGTGCCAGCAGTTCGAGCCGGGCCGCTGGAAACACCATATATTTT.